This paragraph reports one T cell receptor (beta chain). Which antigen it targets is not known. It has no much larger one-base neighbor in the sample; base qualities were not kept. Measured from the cysteine to the phenylalanine, the CDR3 is 12 residues long. Solely the CDR3 DNA is kept, with 36 bases framed from the first base. Libraries were made using PCR. The run used an Illumina HiSeq 2500. TCR library preparation used molecular barcoding, with unique molecular identifiers applied to normalize quantification of the TCRbeta repertoire. The public reads were quality trimmed at Q25 with fastp and then assembled into clones with MiXCR by TCRdb, keeping productive beta chains. Rows with a matching CDR3 protein are joined into one entry that keeps the most common DNA and genes. In all, the sample holds about 500,000 distinct CDR3 sequences, and approximately 10% of those were seen once. 11% to 15% of the sample is held by the ten biggest clonotypes.

The source of the sample is a study of T-cell reconstitution after alpha-beta-depleted transplantation in children (dated by TCRdb to between 2015 and 2016). About the full investigation: The study quantitatively tracked T-cell immune reconstitution after TCRalphabeta/CD19-depleted allogeneic hematopoietic cell transplantation in children using TCR repertoire profiling. General study outcomes and caveats: Over subsequent months, a decline in hyperexpanded clone frequencies was noted, and after one year, T-cell counts and TCRbeta diversity were mostly ascribed to newly produced T cells. In some patients, the high TCRbeta diversity seen at day 60 was put down to recipient T cells and intrathymic progenitors that had survived conditioning. The apparently early recovery of alphabetaT-cell counts about two months after transplant reportedly depended on only several hundred rapidly expanded clones that came from non-depleted graft cells.

Interpreted using the paper, the treatment or condition label stands for: allogeneic hematopoietic cell transplantation with graft depleted of TCRalphabeta T cells and CD19 B cells. The transplant recipients were children given TCRalphabeta/CD19-depleted allogeneic hematopoietic cell grafts. The chain uses TRBV21-1 and TRBJ1-5. TRBV21-1 has pseudogene status. The sequencing used PBMCs, mostly from graft donor cells, collected 180 days after TCRalphabeta/CD19-depleted stem cell transplant. The receptor's source is a female patient between 2 and 10 years old who had a stem cell transplant for aplastic anemia, so the T cells may come from the graft donor. The CDR3 loop reads CASRTVDQPQHF. Here is the DNA: TGTGCCAGTCGGACGGTCGATCAGCCCCAGCATTTT.